A single sample gave rise to the 25 T cell receptor beta chains below, sequenced in a study of shared clonotypes between healthy human individuals. Profiling relied on immunoSEQ multiplex PCR, and the TCRdb table lists in-frame clones only, not all of them. The sample lists about 2.4 million clones; just over 90% were seen once. Sequenced material: naive CD4+ T cells sorted from blood. Subset specified: CD45RA+ positively selected. Every receptor here comes from a man in his late teens or twenties in good health.

Regarding this clone: Distinct nucleotide sequences in the sample also encode this CDR3. CDR3 bases: TGTGCCAGCAGCTTGGGGCAGGTTAACACCGGGGAGCTGTTTTTT. Amino acid sequence: CASSLGQVNTGELFF. The gene calls are TRBV11-2 and TRBJ2-2, with TRBD1 as a possible D gene (5 bases). The CDR3 spans 15 residues. V lost 3 bases to trimming and J lost 2 bases, with 10 bases between them. Germline CDR1 is SGHAT and CDR2 is FQNNGV.

To note about this clone: This same CDR3 is encoded by further DNA sequences in the sample. This chain links TRBV18 with TRBJ1-4; no clear D gene. V was cut by 3 bases and J by 5 bases, with 13 bases left in between. The length of the CDR3 is 15 residues. Germline-derived CDR1 and CDR2 are KGHSH and LQKENI. The CDR3 loop reads CASSPGTGLNEKLFF. The CDR3 bases are TGTGCCAGCTCACCGGGAACCGGGCTAAATGAAAAACTGTTTTTT.

This chain links TRBV29-1 with TRBJ1-1; 7 bases fit TRBD1. This CDR3 region has 12 residues. Trimming removed 7 bases from V and 1 base from J; junction bases left unmatched: 3. Germline V lookup: CDR1 SQVTM, CDR2 ANQGSEA. The CDR3 protein is CSGGDRNTEAFF. The CDR3 DNA reads TGCAGCGGGGGGGACAGGAACACTGAAGCTTTCTTT.

Concerning this clone: Other DNA variants within this sample encode the same CDR3. This chain joins TRBV11-3 and TRBJ2-3, with a weak D call TRBD1 (6 bases). The CDR3 totals 15 residues. Per the germline V gene, CDR1 is SGHNT and CDR2 is YENEEA. Trimming stripped 5 bases from V and 0 bases from J, with 12 bases between. The CDR3 region has the DNA TGTGCCAGCAGCACCGGGACAAAGAGCACAGATACGCAGTATTTT. It is translated as CASSTGTKSTDTQYF. Looking up the rest from reference TRBV11-3 and TRBJ2-3 gives the full variable domain: EAGVVQSPRYKIIEKKQPVAFWCNPISGHNTLYWYLQNLGQGPELLIRYENEEAVDDSQLPKDRFSAERLKGVDSTLKIQPAELGDSAVYLCASSTGTKSTDTQYFGPGTRLTVL.

The chain uses TRBV15 and TRBJ1-5; the D is unclear. Germline CDR1 and CDR2: LNHNV and YYDKDF (reference sequence). Trimming removed 4 bases from V and 3 bases from J, with 19 bases in between. The CDR3 has 17 residues. The CDR3, as DNA: TGTGCCACCAGCAAGGAACCCCCTGTTTCTCTCAATCAGCCCCAGCATTTT. This gives the protein CATSKEPPVSLNQPQHF.

This clone has just one count. This rearrangement joins TRBV12-2 to TRBJ2-1; TRBD2, the table's D call, lacks a check against the DNA. TRBV12-2 is tagged as a pseudogene. The CDR3 covers 16 residues. In DNA form, the CDR3 reads TGTGCAAGCCTCCCTACTACCCCTTCCTTTTACAATGAGCAGTTCTTC. This gives the protein CASLPTTPSFYNEQFF.

The chain combines TRBV11-2 with TRBJ1-5; maybe TRBD1 (5 bases). CDR1 is SGHAT, CDR2 FQNNGV, per germline. The CDR3 has 13 amino acids. The V end lost 5 bases, the J end lost 6 bases, and 11 bases lay between the germline ends. CDR3 sequence (DNA): TGTGCCAGCAGCACTAGCGGGGCTCAGCCCCAGCATTTT. Translating it yields CASSTSGAQPQHF.

A few counts support this clone. The rearrangement joins TRBV7-2 to TRBJ1-2, with 7 bases identical to TRBD1. The germline V gene has CDR1 SGHTA and CDR2 FQGNSA. V shed 4 bases, J shed 8 bases, and the junction held 10 bases outside the gene matches. CDR3 length: 14 amino acids. The CDR3: CASSSPGQFWGYTF. As DNA, the CDR3 is TGTGCCAGCAGCTCTCCGGGACAGTTCTGGGGCTACACCTTC.

As regards this clone: Other DNA sequences in this sample translate to the same CDR3. The rearrangement joins TRBV4-3 to TRBJ2-7; D gene ambiguous. The germline CDR1 and CDR2 sequences are LGHNA and YSLEER. The V gene lost 3 bases and the J gene lost 2 bases, with 8 bases spanning the gap. The CDR3 has 13 amino acids. The CDR3 DNA reads as TGCGCCAGCAGCCATGCGCTTACCTACGAGCAGTACTTC. As protein: CASSHALTYEQYF.

For this clone: Other DNA sequences in this sample translate to the same CDR3. V and J are TRBV5-1 and TRBJ2-1, with 9 bases lining up with TRBD2. V was clipped by 0 bases and J by 4 bases; unmatched bases: 2. CDR3 length equals 15 residues. From germline, CDR1 is SGHRS and CDR2 YFSETQ. The CDR3 DNA follows: TGCGCCAGCAGCTTGGCGCTAGCGGGGTACAATGAGCAGTTCTTC. Its protein is CASSLALAGYNEQFF.

In the case of this clone: Other DNA sequences in this sample translate to the same CDR3. This chain links TRBV5-4 with TRBJ2-3; possibly TRBD1 for D (7 bases). The V end lost 2 bases, the J end lost 6 bases, and 13 bases lay between the germline ends. Per the germline V gene, CDR1 is SGHNT and CDR2 is YYREEE (reference sequence). CDR3 size: 14 residues. This CDR3 reads CASSLGGGPDTQYF. Written as DNA, the CDR3 is TGTGCCAGCAGCTTAGGAGGGGGCCCCGATACGCAGTATTTT. Drawing the rest from reference TRBV5-4 and TRBJ2-3, the complete variable domain is ETGVTQSPTHLIKTRGQQVTLRCSSQSGHNTVSWYQQALGQGPQFIFQYYREEENGRGNFPPRFSGLQFPNYSSELNVNALELDDSALYLCASSLGGGPDTQYFGPGTRLTVL.

This chain joins TRBV18 and TRBJ2-3, with D tentatively TRBD1 (5 bases). V lost 5 bases and J lost 1, with 13 bases in between. Looked up from germline, CDR1 is KGHSH and CDR2 is LQKENI. The CDR3 is 15 residues long. CDR3 nucleotide sequence: TGTGCCAGCTCAATCGGACAAGCAGGCACAGATACGCAGTATTTT. Translated, it gives CASSIGQAGTDTQYF.

Turning to this clone: The same CDR3 can be traced to other DNA sequences in this sample. V usage is TRBV6-5 and J usage is TRBJ2-1, with D maybe TRBD1 (5 bases). Germline CDR1 reads MNHEY; CDR2 reads SVGAGI. This CDR3 spans 14 amino acids. Trimming left V 0 bases short and J 6 bases short, with 9 bases between. The CDR3 reads CASSYSTGGNEQFF. DNA for the CDR3: TGTGCCAGCAGTTACTCAACAGGCGGCAATGAGCAGTTCTTC.

V is TRBV2 and J is TRBJ2-2, with D unresolved. V was clipped by 5 bases and J by 7 bases, with 14 bases between them. Germline CDR1 SNHLY, CDR2 FYNNEI. The CDR3 extends over 14 amino acids. The CDR3 reads CASSNWLASGELFF. CDR3 coding DNA: TGTGCCAGCAGTAATTGGCTCGCCAGCGGGGAGCTGTTTTTT.

This chain links TRBV18 with TRBJ2-2; tentative D call: TRBD1 (6 bases). Germline CDR1 KGHSH, CDR2 LQKENI. The CDR3 loop spans 14 amino acids. Trimming took off 10 bases at V and 1 base at J, with 13 bases between the two ends. As DNA, the CDR3 is TGTGCCACGTCCGGGACACAGAACACCGGGGAGCTGTTTTTT. Its protein product is CATSGTQNTGELFF.

This chain connects TRBV19 to TRBJ2-6; D call uncertain. CDR1 LNHDA and CDR2 SQIVND come from the germline V gene (reference sequence). This CDR3 spans 16 amino acids. Trimming removed 6 bases at V and 0 bases at J, with 12 bases between. CDR3 sequence: CASRKFALSGANVLTF. The CDR3 nucleotides are TGTGCCAGTAGGAAATTCGCCCTCTCTGGGGCCAACGTCCTGACTTTC.

The rearrangement joins TRBV18 to TRBJ2-4; TRBD1 is a possible D gene (7 bases). Deletions cut 3 bases from V and 6 bases from J, with 15 bases between. CDR1 and CDR2 from the germline V gene are KGHSH and LQKENI. The CDR3 sequence is 15 residues long. The CDR3 sequence: CASSPFGQEGNIQYF. For the CDR3, the DNA is TGTGCCAGCTCACCCTTTGGACAGGAGGGAAACATTCAGTACTTC.

Notes on this clone: Other DNA variants within this sample encode the same CDR3. V and J are TRBV11-3 and TRBJ2-1; D is undetermined. This CDR3 has 13 amino acids. The V and J ends lost 1 base and 9 bases respectively, with 10 bases between them. The germline V gene has CDR1 SGHNT and CDR2 YENEEA. CDR3: CASSLVRSGEQFF. CDR3 DNA: TGTGCCAGCAGCTTAGTCCGAAGTGGTGAGCAGTTCTTC.

On this clone: The sample contains more than one DNA sequence encoding this CDR3. The rearrangement links TRBV6-1 to TRBJ1-2; unclear D gene. The V gene lost 4 bases and the J gene lost 4 bases, with 4 bases spanning the gap. There are 11 residues in the CDR3. Germline lookup yields CDR1 MNHNS and CDR2 SASEGT. Here the CDR3 DNA reads TGTGCCAGCAGTGCGGGCTATGGCTACACCTTC. It encodes CASSAGYGYTF.

Remarks on this clone: The same CDR3 can be traced to other DNA sequences in this sample. V gene TRBV9 combines with J gene TRBJ2-1; 15 bases align to TRBD2. The germline V gene has CDR1 SGDLS and CDR2 YYNGEE. The CDR3 sequence is 16 residues long. J gave up 5 bases and V 0 bases, and 0 bases lay outside the gene matches. The CDR3: CASSVGTSGRDNEQFF. In DNA, the CDR3 is TGTGCCAGCAGCGTAGGGACTAGCGGGAGGGACAATGAGCAGTTCTTC.

This clone has a single count. The chain links TRBV29-1 to TRBJ1-1, with 9 nucleotides matching TRBD1. This CDR3 has 15 amino acids. Germline V gene lookup returns CDR1 SQVTM and CDR2 ANQGSEA. V lost 5 bases, J lost 4 bases, and 11 bases stayed unmatched. The CDR3 here is CSVPGQGSWGTEAFF. Here the CDR3 DNA reads TGCAGCGTTCCGGGACAGGGATCATGGGGCACTGAAGCTTTCTTT.

The J gene is TRBJ2-7, the V gene TRBV13; 9 nucleotides line up with TRBD2. J lost 3 bases, V lost 0 bases, and 3 bases had no gene match. Germline V gene lookup returns CDR1 PRHDT and CDR2 FYEKMQ (reference sequence). The CDR3 contains 15 residues. The DNA for the CDR3 is TGTGCCAGCAGCTTAGGCGGACTAGCGATCTACGAGCAGTACTTC. Amino acids: CASSLGGLAIYEQYF.

V and J are TRBV2 and TRBJ2-7; 10 positions agree with TRBD1. The V segment lost 6 bases and the J segment 5 bases; nucleotides outside the gene matches: 7. CDR1 and CDR2 from the germline V gene are SNHLY and FYNNEI. This CDR3 spans 14 amino acids. The CDR3 nucleotides are TGTGCCAGCAGGGACCGGACAGGGGGTAACGAGCAGTACTTC. As protein: CASRDRTGGNEQYF. The whole variable domain, remainder taken from reference TRBV2 and TRBJ2-7, is EPEVTQTPSHQVTQMGQEVILRCVPISNHLYFYWYRQILGQKVEFLVSFYNNEISEKSEIFDDQFSVERPDGSNFTLKIRSTKLEDSAMYFCASRDRTGGNEQYFGPGTRLTVT.

The CDR3 region is CSVVLGTSSYNEQFF. The DNA for the CDR3 is TGCAGCGTTGTTTTGGGGACGAGCTCCTACAATGAGCAGTTCTTC. The rearrangement uses TRBV29-1 and TRBJ2-1; either TRBD1 or TRBD2 may supply D (5 bases each). Germline CDR1 is SQVTM and CDR2 is ANQGSEA. The V end lost 4 bases, the J end lost 0 bases, and 13 bases lay between the germline ends. CDR3 size: 15 residues.

The chain joins TRBV4-2 to TRBJ2-3; D is possibly TRBD2 (6 bases). V was clipped by 4 bases and J by 2 bases, with 16 bases between them. CDR3 length: 16 residues. Looked up from germline, CDR1 is LGHNA and CDR2 is YNFKEQ. CDR3 region: CASSLDYGGYTDTQYF. The CDR3 DNA reads as TGTGCCAGCAGCCTAGACTACGGGGGATACACAGATACGCAGTATTTT.